Following are 9 T cell receptor beta chains from one sample sequenced in a study of T cell responses to AZD1222 COVID-19 vaccine. Sequencing was performed with immunoSEQ multiplex PCR; in TCRdb, only in-frame clones are kept and a portion is missing. Of about 150,000 clones listed, about nine tenths were seen once; the top ten hold over 15%. Sequenced here: peripheral blood, sampled on day 0 of AZD1222 vaccination. The receptors derive from an adult in good health.

The chain uses TRBV7-8 and TRBJ1-1; D not certain. This CDR3 region has 15 residues. Looked up from germline, CDR1 is SGHVS and CDR2 is FQNEAQ. Trimming left V 5 bases short and J 6 bases short, with 19 bases between. This CDR3 is CASSQLTGVRAEAFF. DNA for the CDR3: TGTGCCAGCAGCCAACTGACCGGGGTTCGGGCTGAAGCTTTCTTT.

This sequence joins TRBV3-1 (or the pseudogene TRBV3-2) and TRBJ1-3, with D perhaps matching TRBD1 (5 bases). V lost 1 base and J 0 bases, leaving 13 bases between the germline ends. The CDR3 has 17 residues. CDR1 is LGHDT, CDR2 YNNKEL, per germline (reference sequence). CDR3 bases: TGTGCCAGCAGCCAAGGTGAAGGGGCAATCTCTGGAAACACCATATATTTT. It yields the protein CASSQGEGAISGNTIYF.

The chain couples TRBV28 to TRBJ2-2; no clear D. Trimming cost V 6 bases and J 1 base, with 9 bases left between them. The CDR3 runs 14 residues. Per germline, CDR1 MDHEN and CDR2 SYDVKM. The CDR3 here is CASRGRMNTGELFF. The CDR3 nucleotides are TGTGCCAGCAGGGGCAGAATGAACACCGGGGAGCTGTTTTTT.

V is TRBV19 and J is TRBJ2-2; TRBD1 aligns across 7 bases. The CDR3 totals 15 residues. V trimming: 8 bases; J trimming: 3 bases; junction bases outside the gene matches: 9. The germline V gene encodes CDR1 LNHDA and CDR2 SQIVND (reference sequence). In nucleotides, the CDR3 is TGTGCCAGTCGGAAACAGGGGCGGGACACCGGGGAGCTGTTTTTT. It is translated as CASRKQGRDTGELFF.

The chain joins TRBV5-8 to TRBJ2-6; D is unresolved. This CDR3 region has 15 residues. Germline CDR1 is SGHTS and CDR2 is YDEGEE. Trimming removed 4 bases at V and 0 bases at J, with 8 bases between. CDR3 residues: CASSPRVSGANVLTF. For the CDR3, the DNA is TGTGCCAGCAGCCCTCGGGTCTCTGGGGCCAACGTCCTGACTTTC.

The rearrangement links TRBV6-1 to TRBJ1-6; D remains unclear. The CDR3 has 17 amino acids. The germline CDR1 and CDR2 sequences are MNHNS and SASEGT. V dropped 4 bases and J dropped 0 bases, with 13 bases sitting between them. The CDR3 loop reads CASSVRALSSYNSPLHF. For the CDR3, the DNA is TGTGCCAGCAGTGTCCGGGCCCTGAGCTCCTATAATTCACCCCTCCACTTT.

This chain links TRBV6-2 or TRBV6-3 with TRBJ2-1; 7 nucleotides agree with TRBD1. V was pared by 5 bases and J by 0 bases, with 1 base of the junction left unmatched. This CDR3 comprises 14 residues. Looked up from germline, CDR1 is MNHEY and CDR2 is SVGEGT. CDR3 loop: CASSQGDSYNEQFF. The CDR3, as DNA: TGTGCCAGCAGTCAGGGGGACTCCTACAATGAGCAGTTCTTC.

The chain recombines TRBV7-2 with TRBJ1-5; D might be TRBD1 (6 bases). Trimming stripped 2 bases from V and 6 bases from J, with 11 bases between. CDR1 SGHTA and CDR2 FQGNSA come from the germline V gene. This CDR3 has 14 amino acids. CDR3 nucleotides: TGTGCCAGCAGCTTAACAGGGACTCCTCAGCCCCAGCATTTT. Amino acid sequence: CASSLTGTPQPQHF.

The V and J genes are TRBV6-5 and TRBJ1-4, with 10 bases identical to TRBD1. The V and J ends lost 8 bases and 7 bases, in that order; junction bases with no gene match: 10. This CDR3 is 15 amino acids long. CDR1 and CDR2 from the germline V gene are MNHEY and SVGAGI. CDR3 protein: CASLSLGTGVEKLFF. The DNA for the CDR3 is TGTGCCAGCCTTTCCCTAGGGACAGGGGTTGAAAAACTGTTTTTT.